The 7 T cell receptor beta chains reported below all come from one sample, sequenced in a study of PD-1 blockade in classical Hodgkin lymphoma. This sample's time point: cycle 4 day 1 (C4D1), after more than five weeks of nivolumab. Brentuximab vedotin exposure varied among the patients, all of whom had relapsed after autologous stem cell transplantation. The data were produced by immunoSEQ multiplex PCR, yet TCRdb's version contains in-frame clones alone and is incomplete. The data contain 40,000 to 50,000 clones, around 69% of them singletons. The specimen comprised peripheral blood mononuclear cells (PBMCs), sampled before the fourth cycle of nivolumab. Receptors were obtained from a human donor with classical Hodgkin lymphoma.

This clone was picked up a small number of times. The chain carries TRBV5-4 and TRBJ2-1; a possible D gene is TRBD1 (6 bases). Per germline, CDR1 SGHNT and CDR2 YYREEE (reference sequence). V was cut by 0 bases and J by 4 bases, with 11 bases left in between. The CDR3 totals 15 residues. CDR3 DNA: TGTGCCAGCAGCTTGGGGGGGCCCGGATACAATGAGCAGTTCTTC. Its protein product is CASSLGGPGYNEQFF.

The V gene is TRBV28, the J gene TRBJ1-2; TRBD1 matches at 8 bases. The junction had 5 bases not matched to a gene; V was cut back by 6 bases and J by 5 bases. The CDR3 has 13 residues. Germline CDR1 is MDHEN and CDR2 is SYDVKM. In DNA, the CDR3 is TGTGCCAGCAGCCCCGACAGGGGTTATGGCTACACCTTC. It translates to CASSPDRGYGYTF.

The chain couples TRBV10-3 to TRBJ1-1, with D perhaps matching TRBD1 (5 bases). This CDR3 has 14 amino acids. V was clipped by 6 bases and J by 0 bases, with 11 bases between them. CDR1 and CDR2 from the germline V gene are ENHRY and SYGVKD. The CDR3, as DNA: TGTGCCATCAGGCGGGACCTAATGAACACTGAAGCTTTCTTT. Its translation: CAIRRDLMNTEAFF.

CDR3 bases: TGTGCCATCAGTGACTTAGCTAGCGGGGGGACCTACGAGCAGTACTTC. Residues: CAISDLASGGTYEQYF. The chain combines TRBV10-3 with TRBJ2-7; 11 nucleotides line up with TRBD2. V trimming: 3 bases; J trimming: 2 bases; junction bases outside the gene matches: 6. This CDR3 is 16 amino acids long. CDR1 and CDR2 from the germline V gene are ENHRY and SYGVKD.

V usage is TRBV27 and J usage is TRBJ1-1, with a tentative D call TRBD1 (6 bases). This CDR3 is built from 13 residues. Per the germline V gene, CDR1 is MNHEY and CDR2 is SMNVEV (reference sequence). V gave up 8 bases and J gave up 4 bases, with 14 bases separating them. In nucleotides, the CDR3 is TGTGCCAGCGGCACCACAGGGAGCACTGAAGCTTTCTTT. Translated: CASGTTGSTEAFF.

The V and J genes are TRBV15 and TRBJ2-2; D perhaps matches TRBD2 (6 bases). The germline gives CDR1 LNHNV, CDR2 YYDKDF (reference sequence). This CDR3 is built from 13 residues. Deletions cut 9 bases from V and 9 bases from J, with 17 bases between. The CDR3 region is CATGTEGLRELFF. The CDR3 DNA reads TGTGCCACTGGGACTGAGGGGCTCCGGGAGCTGTTTTTT.

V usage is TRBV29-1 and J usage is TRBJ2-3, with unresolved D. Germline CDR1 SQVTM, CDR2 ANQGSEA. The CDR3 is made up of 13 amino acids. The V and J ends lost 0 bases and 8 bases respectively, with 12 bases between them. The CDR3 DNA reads TGCAGCGTTGAAGATCGATCGAGACCTACGCAGTATTTT. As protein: CSVEDRSRPTQYF.